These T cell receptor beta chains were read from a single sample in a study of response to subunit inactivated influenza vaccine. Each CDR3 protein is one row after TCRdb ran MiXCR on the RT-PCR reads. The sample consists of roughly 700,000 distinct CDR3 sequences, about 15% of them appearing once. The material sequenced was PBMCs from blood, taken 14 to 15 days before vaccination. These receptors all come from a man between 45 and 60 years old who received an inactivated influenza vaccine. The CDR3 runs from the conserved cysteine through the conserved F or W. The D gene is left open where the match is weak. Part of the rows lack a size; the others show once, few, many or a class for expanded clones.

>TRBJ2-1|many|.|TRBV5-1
TGCGCCAGCAGCTTGGGGAACACCAATGAGCAGTTCTTC
CASSLGNTNEQFF
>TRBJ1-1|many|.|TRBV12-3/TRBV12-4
TGTGCCAGCAGTTACAACCGGGGCCATGAAGCTTTCTTT
CASSYNRGHEAFF
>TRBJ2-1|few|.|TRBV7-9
TGTGCCAGCAGCTTAGTGGTACTAGACAATGAGCAGTTCTTC
CASSLVVLDNEQFF
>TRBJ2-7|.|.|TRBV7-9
TGTGCCAGCAGCGATGAAATTCCCAAGCAGTACTTC
CASSDEIPKQYF
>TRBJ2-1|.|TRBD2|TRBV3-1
TGTGCCAGCAGCCAAGGACTAGCGGGGGGTAAGCAGTTCTTC
CASSQGLAGGKQFF
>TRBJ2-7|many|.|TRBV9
TGTGCCAGCAGCGTAGGGAGCTCCTACGAGCAGTACTTC
CASSVGSSYEQYF
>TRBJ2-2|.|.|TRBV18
TGTGCCAGCTCACGCACGACTAGAGGGAACACCGGGGAGCTGTTTTTT
CASSRTTRGNTGELFF
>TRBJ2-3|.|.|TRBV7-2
TGTGCCAGCAGCTTAGGTGGAATTCGCACAGATACGCAGTATTTT
CASSLGGIRTDTQYF
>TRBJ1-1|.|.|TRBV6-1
TGTGCCAGCAGGGCAGGCCCTCAGACAGTTAACCTTGAAGCTTTCTTT
CASRAGPQTVNLEAFF
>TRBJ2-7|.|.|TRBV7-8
TGTGCCAGCAGCTTAGCACGGACAGAACGCTACGAGCAGTACTTC
CASSLARTERYEQYF
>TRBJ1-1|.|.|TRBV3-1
TGTGCCAGCAGCCAAGTTATATCTGGTGTTGAAGCTTTCTTT
CASSQVISGVEAFF
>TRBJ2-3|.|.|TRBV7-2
TGTGCCAGGAGCTTAGCAGGGTTCACAGATACGCAGTATTTT
CARSLAGFTDTQYF
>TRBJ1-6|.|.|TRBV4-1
TGCGCCAGCAGCCACATCGACAGCTATAATTCACCCCTCCACTTT
CASSHIDSYNSPLHF
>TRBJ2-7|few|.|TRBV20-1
TGCAGTGCTAGTGGCCAGGGAAAATATTCGCCGTACGAGCAGTACTTC
CSASGQGKYSPYEQYF
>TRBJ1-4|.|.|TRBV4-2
TGTGCCAGCAGCGGCCTACCGGAGGGGGAAAAACTGTTTTTT
CASSGLPEGEKLFF
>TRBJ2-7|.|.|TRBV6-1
TGTGCCAGCAGCGCGCGACGGGGGAGGGAGCAGTACTTC
CASSARRGREQYF
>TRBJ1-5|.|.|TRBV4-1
TGCGCCAGCAGCCGCACACAAGTTAGCAATCAGCCCCAGCATTTT
CASSRTQVSNQPQHF
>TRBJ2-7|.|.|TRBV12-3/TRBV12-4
TGTGCCAGCAGGTACCGGGACGAGCAGTACTTC
CASRYRDEQYF
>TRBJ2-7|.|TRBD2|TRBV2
TGTGCCAGCAGCCCCCGGACTAGCACCCCCTACGAGCAGTACTTC
CASSPRTSTPYEQYF
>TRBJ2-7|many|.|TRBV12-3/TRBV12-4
TGTGCCAGCACCAAAAATCGAGGGGGGTTTAACGGAGAGCAGTACTTC
CASTKNRGGFNGEQYF
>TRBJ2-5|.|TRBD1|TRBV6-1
TGTGCCAGCAGCCGACCTGTAGGGACAGGGACCCAAGAGACCCAGTACTTC
CASSRPVGTGTQETQYF
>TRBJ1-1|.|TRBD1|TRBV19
TGTGCCAGTAGTATAGGCGGCAGGGGGGCGATGAACACTGAAGCTTTCTTT
CASSIGGRGAMNTEAFF
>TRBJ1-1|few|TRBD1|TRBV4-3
TGCGCCAGCAGCCATTACTCCGCCGGGACAGGGGACACTGAAGCTTTCTTT
CASSHYSAGTGDTEAFF
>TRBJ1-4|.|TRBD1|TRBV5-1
TGCGCCAGCAGCGGACAGGGCGATGAAAAACTGTTTTTT
CASSGQGDEKLFF
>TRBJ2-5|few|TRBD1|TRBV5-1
TGCGCCAGCAGCGCTACAGGGGAGGAGACCCAGTACTTC
CASSATGEETQYF
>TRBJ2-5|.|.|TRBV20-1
TGCAGTGCTCTGTGGCAGGGTGAGACCCAGTACTTC
CSALWQGETQYF
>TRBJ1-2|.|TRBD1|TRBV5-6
TGTGCCAGCAGCCCTGGACAGGGCATGACTGGCTACACCTTC
CASSPGQGMTGYTF
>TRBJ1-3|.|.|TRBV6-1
TGTGCCAGCAGTGCCGGAGTAGCGCGTGGAAACACCATATATTTT
CASSAGVARGNTIYF
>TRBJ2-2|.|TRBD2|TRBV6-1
TGTGCCAGCAGAAACCTACTTGGCGGGAGGGCCCACGGGGAGCTGTTTTTT
CASRNLLGGRAHGELFF
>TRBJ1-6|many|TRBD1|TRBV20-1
TGCAGTGCCAGGGGGGAATCTGGTAATTCACCCCTCCACTTT
CSARGESGNSPLHF
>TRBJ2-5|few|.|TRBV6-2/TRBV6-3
TGTGCCAGCACCCCGGCAGGGTGGGAGACCCAGTACTTC
CASTPAGWETQYF
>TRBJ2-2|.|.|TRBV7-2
TGTGCCAGCAGCCCCCGGCGCGGGGCAGCGAACACCGGGGAGCTGTTTTTT
CASSPRRGAANTGELFF
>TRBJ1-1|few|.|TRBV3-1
TGTGCCAGCAGCCAAGTTTCGAAGGGAGAAGCTTTCTTT
CASSQVSKGEAFF
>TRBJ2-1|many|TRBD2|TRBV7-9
TGTGCCAGCAGCTTAGGGGCGGGACTAGCGGGTAATGAGCAGTTCTTC
CASSLGAGLAGNEQFF
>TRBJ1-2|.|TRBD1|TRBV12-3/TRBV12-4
TGTGCCAGCAGTCCCCGCGGACAGGGGGCGCGCGATGGCTACACCTTC
CASSPRGQGARDGYTF
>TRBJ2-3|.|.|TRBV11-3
TGTGCCAGCCCCCCGGGACGACCTTCTAGCACAGATACGCAGTATTTT
CASPPGRPSSTDTQYF
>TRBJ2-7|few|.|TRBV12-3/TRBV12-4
TGTGCCAGCAGCCGTGGACGGGCCTACGAGCAGTACTTC
CASSRGRAYEQYF
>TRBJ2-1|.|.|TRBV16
TGTGCCAGCAGCCCCGGAGGCCACTACAATGAGCAGTTCTTC
CASSPGGHYNEQFF
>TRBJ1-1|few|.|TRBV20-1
TGCAGTGCTAGAGATTTCAAGCCGAACACTGAAGCTTTCTTT
CSARDFKPNTEAFF
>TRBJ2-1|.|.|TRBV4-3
TGCGCCAGCAGCCAAGAAATGGCCGGTGAGCAGTTCTTC
CASSQEMAGEQFF
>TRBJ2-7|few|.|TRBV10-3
TGTGCCATCAGCTTCTCGGACAGTCACGCCTACGAGCAGTACTTC
CAISFSDSHAYEQYF
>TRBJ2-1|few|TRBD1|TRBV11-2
TGTGCCAGCAGCACCCTCCCCGGACAGGGGGTAGGGTCCTACAATGAGCAGTTCTTC
CASSTLPGQGVGSYNEQFF
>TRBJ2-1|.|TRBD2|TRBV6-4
TGTGCCAGCAGTGACGAGACTAGCGGGAGGCCCAATGAGCAGTTCTTC
CASSDETSGRPNEQFF
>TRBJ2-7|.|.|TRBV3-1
TGTGCCAGCAGCCAGGGGGCTAGCGCCTTCAACGAGCAGTACTTC
CASSQGASAFNEQYF
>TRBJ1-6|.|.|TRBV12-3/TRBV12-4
TGTGCCAGCAGTGTCCGTTGGGATTCACCCCTCCACTTT
CASSVRWDSPLHF
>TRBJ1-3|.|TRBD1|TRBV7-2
TGTGCCAGCAGCTGGACAGGGCTTGGAAACACCATATATTTT
CASSWTGLGNTIYF
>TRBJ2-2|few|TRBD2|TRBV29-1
TGCAGCGTTGGTTCTAGCGGGATAATGGGCACCGGGGAGCTGTTTTTT
CSVGSSGIMGTGELFF
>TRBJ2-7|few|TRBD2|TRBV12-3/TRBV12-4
TGTGCCAGCAGTTCAACCCCGGGACTAGCTCCCTACGAGCAGTACTTC
CASSSTPGLAPYEQYF
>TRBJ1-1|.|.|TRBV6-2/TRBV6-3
TGTGCCAGCAGAACGGACGGAGTACAGAACACTGAAGCTTTCTTT
CASRTDGVQNTEAFF
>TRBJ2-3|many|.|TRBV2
TGTGCCAGCAGGAGGGACAGCACAGATACGCAGTATTTT
CASRRDSTDTQYF
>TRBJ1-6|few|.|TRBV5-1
TGCGCCAGCAGCCCGGGGCTTGACTCACCCCTCCACTTT
CASSPGLDSPLHF
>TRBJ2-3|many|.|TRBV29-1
TGCAGCGTTCCGGTTGGGGGTACAGATACGCAGTATTTT
CSVPVGGTDTQYF
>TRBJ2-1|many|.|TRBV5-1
TGTGCCAGCAGTTTAGCCCCAAATGAGCAGTTCTTC
CASSLAPNEQFF
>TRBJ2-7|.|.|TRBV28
TGTGCCAGCAGGCGGAGACAGAGCTCCTACGAGCAGTACTTC
CASRRRQSSYEQYF
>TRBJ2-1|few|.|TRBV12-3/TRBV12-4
TGTGCCAGCAGTTTAGTTGGATACAGGGTTTACAATGAGCAGTTCTTC
CASSLVGYRVYNEQFF